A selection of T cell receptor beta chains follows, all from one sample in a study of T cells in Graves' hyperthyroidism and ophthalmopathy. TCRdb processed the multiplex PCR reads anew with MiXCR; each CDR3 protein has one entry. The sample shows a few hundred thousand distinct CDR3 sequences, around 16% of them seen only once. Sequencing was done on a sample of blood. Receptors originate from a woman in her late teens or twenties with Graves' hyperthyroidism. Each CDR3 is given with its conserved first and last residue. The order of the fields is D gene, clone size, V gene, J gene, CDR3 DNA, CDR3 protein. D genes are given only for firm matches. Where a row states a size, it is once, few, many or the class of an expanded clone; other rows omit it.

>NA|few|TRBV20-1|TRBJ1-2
TGCAGTGCTGGAACAGCTCGGGCTCCTGGCTACACCTTC
CSAGTARAPGYTF
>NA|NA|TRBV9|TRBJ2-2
TGTGCCAGCAGCGTAGGAGTCAACACCGGGGAGCTGTTTTTT
CASSVGVNTGELFF
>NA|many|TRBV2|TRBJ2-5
TGTGCCAGCAGTGAGGGGGGGGGCCTCGCCGAGACCCAGTACTTC
CASSEGGGLAETQYF
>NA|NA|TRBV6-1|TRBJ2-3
TGTGCCAGCAGTGAAACCGAACTTAGCACAGATACGCAGTATTTT
CASSETELSTDTQYF
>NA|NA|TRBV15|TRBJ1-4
TGTGCCACCAGCAGAGATGGCAGGGGCGGTGAAAAACTGTTTTTT
CATSRDGRGGEKLFF
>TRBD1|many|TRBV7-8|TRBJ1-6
TGTGCCAGCAGCATCGACAGGGATTCGGGATCACCCCTCCACTTT
CASSIDRDSGSPLHF
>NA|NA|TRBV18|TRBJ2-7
TGTGCCAGCTCACCACCTACTAGGGAGCAGTACTTC
CASSPPTREQYF
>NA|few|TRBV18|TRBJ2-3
TGTGCCAGCTCACCACCGGGGGGCACGGGGGCCCTAGATACGCAGTATTTT
CASSPPGGTGALDTQYF
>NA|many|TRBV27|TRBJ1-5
TGTGCCAGCAGTTCCCTTGACAGGATTAATCAGCCCCAGCATTTT
CASSSLDRINQPQHF
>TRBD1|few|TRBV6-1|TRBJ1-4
TGTGCCAGCAGTGATCCGGGACAGGGGGCTGAAAAACTGTTTTTT
CASSDPGQGAEKLFF
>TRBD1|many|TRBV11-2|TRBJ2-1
TGTGCCAGCAGCTTCCCCCGGGACAGGGAAGGGGGTGAGCAGTTCTTC
CASSFPRDREGGEQFF
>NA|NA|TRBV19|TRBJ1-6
TGTGCCACCAGGCTGGGGACTGGTTCACCCCTCCACTTT
CATRLGTGSPLHF
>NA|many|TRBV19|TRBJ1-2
TGTGCCACCGAAACAGGGCAGTTGACTGGCTACACCTTC
CATETGQLTGYTF
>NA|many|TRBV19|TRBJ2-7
TGTGCCAGTAGTATCGGGGGTAGCTCCTACGAGCAGTACTTC
CASSIGGSSYEQYF
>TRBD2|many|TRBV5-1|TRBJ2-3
TGCGCCAGCAGCTTGGCCACTAGCGGGAGTTTGACAGATACGCAGTATTTT
CASSLATSGSLTDTQYF
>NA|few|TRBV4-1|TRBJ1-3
TGCGCCAGCAGCCAAGATGTGGTTTATGAGGGGAACACCATATATTTT
CASSQDVVYEGNTIYF
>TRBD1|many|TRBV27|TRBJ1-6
TGTGCCAGCAGTTTATACAGGACAGGGGTTTCACCCCTCCACTTT
CASSLYRTGVSPLHF
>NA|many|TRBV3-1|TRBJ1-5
TGTGCCAGCAGCCAAGGCGGCCTGGGCAATCAGCCCCAGCATTTT
CASSQGGLGNQPQHF
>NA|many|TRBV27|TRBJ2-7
TGTGCCAGCAGTTTTTGGTCCAGACGGACCTACGAGCAGTACTTC
CASSFWSRRTYEQYF
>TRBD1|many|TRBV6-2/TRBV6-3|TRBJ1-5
TGTGCCAGCAGTTACTCGTACAGGGGGTATAGCAATCAGCCCCAGCATTTT
CASSYSYRGYSNQPQHF
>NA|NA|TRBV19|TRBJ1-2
TGTGCCAGTACCGCAGGGGACTATGGCTACACCTTC
CASTAGDYGYTF
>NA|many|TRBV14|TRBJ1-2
TGTGCCAGCAGCCCCGGGATGGGTGGCTACACCTTC
CASSPGMGGYTF
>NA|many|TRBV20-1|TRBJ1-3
TGCAGTGCGAACCGCGACAGCTCTGGAAACACCATATATTTT
CSANRDSSGNTIYF
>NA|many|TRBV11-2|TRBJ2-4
TGTGCCAGCAGCTTAGACGGGAGTCAAAACATTCAGTACTTC
CASSLDGSQNIQYF
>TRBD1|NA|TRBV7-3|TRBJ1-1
TGTGCCAGCAGCCCGACAGGGGGCGAAACTGAAGCTTTCTTT
CASSPTGGETEAFF
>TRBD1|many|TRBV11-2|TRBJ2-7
TGTGCCAGCAGCTTAGGGGGACAGGGGTCCTACGAGCAGTACTTC
CASSLGGQGSYEQYF
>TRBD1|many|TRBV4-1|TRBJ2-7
TGCGCCAGCAGCCCAGGGGGCTGGAGCTCCTACGAGCAGTACTTC
CASSPGGWSSYEQYF
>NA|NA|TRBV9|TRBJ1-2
TGTGCCAGCAGCGTAGCTCCGGAGACTAACTATGGCTACACCTTC
CASSVAPETNYGYTF
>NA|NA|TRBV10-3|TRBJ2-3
TGTGCCACCCGGGATCGAACCGATACGCAGTATTTT
CATRDRTDTQYF
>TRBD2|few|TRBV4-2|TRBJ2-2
TGTGCCAGCAGCCAAGATACTAGCGGGAGCCCTAACGGGGAGCTGTTTTTT
CASSQDTSGSPNGELFF
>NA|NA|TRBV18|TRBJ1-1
TGTGCCAACTCACCACCAGGTCTGAACACTGAAGCTTCCTTT
CANSPPGLNTEASF
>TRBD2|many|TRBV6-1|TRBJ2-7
TGTGCCAGCACCTACGGGGGGATCCACGAGCAGTACTTC
CASTYGGIHEQYF
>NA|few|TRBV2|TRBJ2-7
TGTGCCAGCAGTGAAAGGGCTAGCAGGGCCTACGAGCAGTACTTC
CASSERASRAYEQYF
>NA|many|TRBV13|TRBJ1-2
TGTGCCAGCAGCTTAAGCGGGGGCATGTATGGCTACACCTTC
CASSLSGGMYGYTF
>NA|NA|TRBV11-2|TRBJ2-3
TGTGCCAGCAGCATTATTTCTTCTCGGAAGGATACGCAGTATTTT
CASSIISSRKDTQYF
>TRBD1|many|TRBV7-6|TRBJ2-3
TGTGCCAGCAGTTTCTCAGGGGGACGAGATACGCAGTATTTT
CASSFSGGRDTQYF
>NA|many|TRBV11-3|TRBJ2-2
TGTGCCAGCACCCTAAGGGGCACTGACTCCCTGGGGGAGCTGTTTTTT
CASTLRGTDSLGELFF
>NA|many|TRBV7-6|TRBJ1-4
TGTGCCAGCAGCTTAGCGCTAACGACCGAGGAGGAAAAACTGTTTTTT
CASSLALTTEEEKLFF
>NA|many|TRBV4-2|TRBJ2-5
TGTGCCAGCAGCCAAGAAAGGGGGGCCGTGACCCAGTACTTC
CASSQERGAVTQYF
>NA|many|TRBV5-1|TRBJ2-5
TGCGCCTCCGCAGGGGCGATCCAAGAGACCCAGTACTTC
CASAGAIQETQYF
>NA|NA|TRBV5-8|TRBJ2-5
TGTGCCAGCAGCCAGCGGCGGGAAGAGACCCAGTACTTC
CASSQRREETQYF
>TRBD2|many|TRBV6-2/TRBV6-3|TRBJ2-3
TGTGCCAGCAACGTGAACGGACTAGCGGGGGGCACAGATACGCAGTATTTT
CASNVNGLAGGTDTQYF
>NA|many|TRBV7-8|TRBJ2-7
TGTGCCAGCAGCCCTGGGGCAGCTCTTAGCTCCTACGAGCAGTACTTC
CASSPGAALSSYEQYF
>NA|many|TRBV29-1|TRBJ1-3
TGCAGCGTTGTTCCCGGTGGAAACACCATATATTTT
CSVVPGGNTIYF
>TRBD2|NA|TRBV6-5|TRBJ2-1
TGTGCCAGCAGTTATCACGGACTAGCGGGAGGGAGCTCCTACAATGAGCAGTTCTTC
CASSYHGLAGGSSYNEQFF
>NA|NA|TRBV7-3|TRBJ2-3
TGTGCCAGCAGCTTAGGGGGAGCGGCTTCCACAGATACGCAGTATTTT
CASSLGGAASTDTQYF
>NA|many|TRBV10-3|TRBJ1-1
TGTGCCGGGTCGACGGGGAACACTGAAGCTTTCTTT
CAGSTGNTEAFF
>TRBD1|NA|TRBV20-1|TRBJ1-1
TGCAGTGCTAGAGGAAACAGGGGGCTTACTGAAGCTTTCTTT
CSARGNRGLTEAFF
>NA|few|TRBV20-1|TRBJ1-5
TGCAGTGCCCCAAGGACAGATTGGGGCTATAGCAATCAGCCCCAGCATTTT
CSAPRTDWGYSNQPQHF
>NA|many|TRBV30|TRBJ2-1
TGTGCCTGGAGTGTACGGGCTAGCTCCTACAATGAGCAGTTCTTC
CAWSVRASSYNEQFF
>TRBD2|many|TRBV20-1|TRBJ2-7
TGCAGTGCTAGAGATCTCAAGCGGGACTACGAGCAGTACTTC
CSARDLKRDYEQYF
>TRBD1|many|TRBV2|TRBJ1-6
TGTGCCAGCAGTGGACAGGGGACCCATATACCGAATTCACCCCTCCACTTT
CASSGQGTHIPNSPLHF
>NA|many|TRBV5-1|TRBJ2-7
TGCGCCAGCAGCTTGGATGACCCGAGCTCCTACGAGCAGTACTTC
CASSLDDPSSYEQYF
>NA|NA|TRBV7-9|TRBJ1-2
TGTGCCAGCAGCTTAGCGGGGACCGGGGCGGACTACACCTTC
CASSLAGTGADYTF